The entry below gives a single TCR beta chain sequence along with its context. With 60 Vbeta and 13 Jbeta primers, the PCR was carried out. Profiling relied on immunoSEQ multiplex PCR, and the TCRdb table lists in-frame clones only, not all of them. Found here are 95,000 to 150,000 clones; the top ten clones hold around 3.6%. Germline assignment: CDR1 MDHEN and CDR2 SYDVKM. The CDR3 extends over 14 amino acids. V lost 7 bases to trimming and J lost 3 bases; unmatched junction nucleotides: 8. This sample stems from a study of cytomegalovirus exposure and HLA in healthy donors. The source is a young man in good health and CMV-seronegative. The rearrangement links TRBV28 to TRBJ2-7, with 8 bases lining up with TRBD1. Source material: PBMCs. The CDR3 protein is CASTSGQAFYEQYF. CDR3 bases: TGTGCCAGCACCTCGGGACAGGCTTTCTACGAGCAGTACTTC.